Below are 18 T cell receptor beta chains sequenced from a single sample in a study. TCRdb re-called the RT-PCR reads with MiXCR, one entry per CDR3 protein. The sample records hundreds of thousands of distinct CDR3 sequences, 14% being singletons. Sequencing input: memory CD4+ T cells from blood. These receptors all stem from a female donor in good health, serving as a healthy control.

This clonotype was picked up many times. The genes are TRBV29-1 and TRBJ1-2, with TRBD1 as a possible D gene (6 bases). The CDR3 runs to 11 residues. Trimming left V 7 bases short and J 2 bases short, with 8 bases between. Germline V gene data show CDR1 as SQVTM and CDR2 as ANQGSEA. The DNA for the CDR3 is TGCAGCGCCGGGACAAACTATGGCTACACCTTC. This translates into CSAGTNYGYTF.

This clonotype was counted many times. The chain recombines TRBV5-1 with TRBJ2-5; D remains unclear. V was pared by 2 bases and J by 0 bases, with 11 bases between. Germline CDR1 SGHRS, CDR2 YFSETQ. The CDR3 length is 15 residues. CDR3 nucleotide sequence: TGCGCCAGCAGCTTAGCGACGGCGTACCAAGAGACCCAGTACTTC. This translates into CASSLATAYQETQYF.

This clonotype came up many times. The chain links TRBV9 to TRBJ2-5; D tentatively reads TRBD1 or TRBD2 (6 bases each). The germline V gene encodes CDR1 SGDLS and CDR2 YYNGEE. V lost 4 bases, J lost 4 bases, and 14 bases lay in between. The length of the CDR3 is 14 residues. The DNA for the CDR3 is TGTGCCAGCAGCTCTACCGGGGGCCTAGAGACCCAGTACTTC. This sequence encodes CASSSTGGLETQYF.

This clonotype was seen a few times. The gene calls are TRBV20-1 and TRBJ2-5; D possibly corresponds to TRBD1 (6 bases). This CDR3 spans 13 amino acids. The ends were cut back, 0 bases at V and 5 bases at J, with 10 bases in the middle. CDR1 is DFQATT and CDR2 is SNEGSKA in the germline V gene (reference sequence). The CDR3 DNA reads as TGCAGTGCTAGAGATCTTAGGGGGGAGACCCAGTACTTC. Encoded protein: CSARDLRGETQYF.

V usage is TRBV18 and J usage is TRBJ1-1, with 7 bases fitting TRBD1. Germline V gene data show CDR1 as KGHSH and CDR2 as LQKENI. V was clipped by 5 bases and J by 7 bases; unmatched bases: 10. This CDR3 spans 14 amino acids. Written as DNA, the CDR3 is TGTGCCAGCTCATTACAGGGGATCCAGGGTGAAGCTTTCTTT. Amino acid sequence: CASSLQGIQGEAFF. Filled out from reference TRBV18 and TRBJ1-1, the complete variable domain reads NAGVMQNPRHLVRRRGQEARLRCSPMKGHSHVYWYRQLPEEGLKFMVYLQKENIIDESGMPKERFSAEFPKEGPSILRIQQVVRGDSAAYFCASSLQGIQGEAFFGQGTRLTVV.

V and J are TRBV11-2 and TRBJ2-5, with D maybe TRBD1 (6 bases). Germline CDR1 SGHAT, CDR2 FQNNGV. The CDR3 totals 14 residues. V dropped 5 bases and J dropped 5 bases, with 15 bases sitting between them. CDR3 in DNA: TGTGCCAGCAGCCCCCAAATGGGGGCGGAGACCCAGTACTTC. Translated: CASSPQMGAETQYF. Full variable domain (remainder filled in from reference TRBV11-2 and TRBJ2-5): EAGVAQSPRYKIIEKRQSVAFWCNPISGHATLYWYQQILGQGPKLLIQFQNNGVVDDSQLPKDRFSAERLKGVDSTLKIQPAKLEDSAVYLCASSPQMGAETQYFGPGTRLLVL.

This chain links TRBV7-9 with TRBJ1-1, with TRBD1 identical over 9 bases. The trim removed 5 bases at V and 1 base at J, leaving 11 bases unmatched. The CDR3 is made up of 17 amino acids. Germline assignment: CDR1 SEHNR and CDR2 FQNEAQ (reference sequence). The CDR3 here is CASSHPRTGAQNTEAFF. In DNA, the CDR3 is TGTGCCAGCAGCCACCCGAGGACAGGGGCCCAGAACACTGAAGCTTTCTTT.

A few counts support this clonotype. This sequence joins TRBV11-2 and TRBJ2-5, with TRBD2 matching over 11 bases. Unmatched junction bases numbered 9, after V lost 5 bases and J lost 7 bases. The CDR3 runs to 15 residues. The V gene's germline CDR1 is SGHAT and CDR2 FQNNGV. The chain's CDR3 is CASSPQTSGIVTQYF. The CDR3 nucleotides read TGTGCCAGCAGCCCACAGACTAGCGGGATTGTGACCCAGTACTTC.

This clonotype was found many times. The gene calls are TRBV7-9 and TRBJ2-5, with unresolved D. V lost 7 bases and J 7 bases, leaving 16 bases between the germline ends. The CDR3 covers 13 residues. CDR1 and CDR2 (germline): SEHNR, FQNEAQ (reference sequence). This CDR3 reads CASTVSLGGTQYF. The DNA for the CDR3 is TGTGCCAGCACAGTGTCCCTGGGCGGGACCCAGTACTTC.

This clonotype was counted at least ten times. V is TRBV20-1 and J is TRBJ2-3; TRBD1 might be the D (6 bases). Germline loops: CDR1 DFQATT, CDR2 SNEGSKA (reference sequence). With 3 bases removed from V and 2 bases from J, the gap between germline ends came to 21 bases. CDR3 length: 17 residues. CDR3 region: CSARGNRVEGPTDTQYF. The CDR3 DNA reads TGCAGTGCTAGGGGGAACAGGGTGGAAGGACCCACAGATACGCAGTATTTT.

At least ten counts were recorded for this clonotype. The chain has TRBV24-1 and TRBJ2-5; perhaps D is TRBD1 or TRBD2 (5 bases each). The CDR3 is 14 amino acids. Trimming cost V 1 base and J 3 bases, with 8 bases left between them. Germline V lookup: CDR1 KGHDR, CDR2 SFDVKD. CDR3 sequence: CATSDFRGEETQYF. CDR3 DNA sequence: TGTGCCACCAGTGATTTCCGGGGCGAAGAGACCCAGTACTTC.

This clonotype was found a few times. The chain links TRBV5-1 to TRBJ2-2, with 7 bases that match TRBD1. Germline V gene sequence: CDR1 SGHRS, CDR2 YFSETQ. The CDR3 is 14 amino acids. V shed 7 bases, J shed 4 bases, and the junction held 7 bases outside the gene matches. The CDR3: CASLKTGATGELFF. CDR3 sequence (DNA): TGCGCCAGCTTAAAAACAGGGGCCACCGGGGAGCTGTTTTTT.

This clonotype was seen at least ten times. The V gene is TRBV10-2, the J gene TRBJ2-7; tentative D call: TRBD2 (6 bases). Trimming pared 5 bases from V and 2 bases from J, leaving 13 bases between. Germline V gene lookup returns CDR1 WSHSY and CDR2 SAAADI. This CDR3 contains 14 residues. CDR3 region: CASSQSGPPYEQYF. The CDR3 coding sequence is TGCGCCAGCAGTCAAAGCGGGCCTCCCTACGAGCAGTACTTC.

This clonotype was counted many times. The rearrangement links TRBV5-6 to TRBJ2-1; no reliable D call. The CDR3 is 17 amino acids. From germline, CDR1 is SGHDT and CDR2 YYEEEE. V dropped 3 bases and J dropped 2 bases, with 18 bases sitting between them. This chain's CDR3 is CASSSPQALKAYNEQFF. The CDR3 region has the DNA TGTGCCAGCAGCTCGCCCCAGGCCCTGAAGGCCTACAATGAGCAGTTCTTC.

This clonotype was counted many times. In nucleotides, the CDR3 is TGCAGTGCTCTAGCGGGAGACCTCTCCTACGAGCAGTACTTC. This codes for CSALAGDLSYEQYF. This rearrangement joins TRBV20-1 to TRBJ2-7, with TRBD2 identical over 10 bases. Per germline, CDR1 DFQATT and CDR2 SNEGSKA (reference sequence). The ends lost 5 bases at V and 0 bases at J; junction bases unmatched: 4. The CDR3 loop spans 14 amino acids.

The chain couples TRBV10-3 to TRBJ1-5; D not certain. This CDR3 spans 15 amino acids. Trimming removed 0 bases from V and 3 bases from J, with 9 bases in between. In germline, CDR1 is ENHRY, CDR2 SYGVKD. The CDR3 nucleotides are TGTGCCATCAGTGAGTCGATGCCGTCCAATCAGCCCCAGCATTTT. It specifies CAISESMPSNQPQHF.

V gene TRBV12-3 or TRBV12-4 combines with J gene TRBJ2-6; 10 bases agree with TRBD1. V was pared by 3 bases and J by 0 bases, with 11 bases of the junction left unmatched. The CDR3 is 20 residues long. The DNA of the CDR3 is TGTGCCAGCAGTTTTCGCCCCTGGGACAGGGGCATCTCTGGGGCCAACGTCCTGACTTTC. Translated: CASSFRPWDRGISGANVLTF.

In this sample, this clonotype turned up a few times. This rearrangement joins TRBV28 to TRBJ2-1; the match to TRBD2 covers 9 bases. The V segment lost 6 bases and the J segment 4 bases; nucleotides outside the gene matches: 10. CDR1 MDHEN and CDR2 SYDVKM come from the germline V gene. This CDR3 is built from 16 residues. The CDR3 is CASRYSPGLAYNEQFF. CDR3 in DNA: TGTGCCAGCAGGTACTCTCCGGGACTAGCATACAATGAGCAGTTCTTC.